This T cell receptor (beta chain) was captured in a study of breast tumors, draining lymph nodes, adjacent tissues. Study findings and constraints: Compared with lymph nodes, tumors were less diverse; compared with nontumor tissue, more. Most tumor T cells seemingly derive from lymph node, then expand in tumor.

The lymph nodes were axillary draining lymph nodes from breast cancer patients. This CDR3 spans 14 amino acids. The V end was cut by 5 bases, the J end by 9 bases, with 14 bases between. Germline V gene data show CDR1 as MNHNS and CDR2 as SASEGT. This clonotype was detected many times. Its antigen is unknown. A read error may explain this, as a much larger clone is one base away. TCRdb re-derived calls from the multiplex PCR reads in MiXCR, one entry per CDR3 protein. The sample has approximately 90,000 distinct CDR3 sequences, approximately 29% seen once. The receptor was isolated from a female donor with breast cancer. Some clones in this sample may be carry-over from other donors' samples. The sequenced material came from axillary lymph node tissue. The chain carries TRBV6-1 and TRBJ1-6, with D tentatively TRBD1 (6 bases). The CDR3 loop is CASSHRGASSPLHF. As DNA, the CDR3 is TGTGCCAGCAGTCATCGGGGGGCGTCTTCACCCCTCCACTTT.